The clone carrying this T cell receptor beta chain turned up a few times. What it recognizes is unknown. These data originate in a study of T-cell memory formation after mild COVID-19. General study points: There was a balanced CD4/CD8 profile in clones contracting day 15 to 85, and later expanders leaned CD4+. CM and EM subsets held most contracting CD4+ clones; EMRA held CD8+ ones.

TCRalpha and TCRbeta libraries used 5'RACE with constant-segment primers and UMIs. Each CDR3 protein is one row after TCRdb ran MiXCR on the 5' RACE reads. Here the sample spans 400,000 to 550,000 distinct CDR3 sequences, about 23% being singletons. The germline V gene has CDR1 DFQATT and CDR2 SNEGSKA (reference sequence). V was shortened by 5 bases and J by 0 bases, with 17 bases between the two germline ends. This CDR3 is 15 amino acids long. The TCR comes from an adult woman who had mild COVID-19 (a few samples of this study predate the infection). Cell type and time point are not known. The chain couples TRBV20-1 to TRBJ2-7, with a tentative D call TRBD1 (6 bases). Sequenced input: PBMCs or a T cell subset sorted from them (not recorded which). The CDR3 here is CSAHSPRDTSYEQYF. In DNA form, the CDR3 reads TGCAGTGCTCACTCTCCCCGGGACACCTCCTACGAGCAGTACTTC.